The source of this T cell receptor (beta chain) is a study of identical twins. Every sampled donor was Caucasian and healthy. Between the trimmed V and J ends, which lost 6 bases and 2 bases, there was a span of 14 bases. The CDR3 runs 14 residues. TCRdb processed the 5' RACE reads anew with MiXCR; each CDR3 protein has one entry. The sample consists of about 1.7 million distinct CDR3 sequences, 25% to 35% of them appearing once. The clonotype comes from a newborn girl in good health. The sequenced sample consisted of cord blood. The chain carries TRBV12-3 or TRBV12-4 and TRBJ2-7; D might be TRBD2 (6 bases). The chain's CDR3 is CASSPQRAAYEQYF. DNA of the CDR3: TGTGCCAGCAGCCCTCAGCGGGCCGCCTACGAGCAGTACTTC.